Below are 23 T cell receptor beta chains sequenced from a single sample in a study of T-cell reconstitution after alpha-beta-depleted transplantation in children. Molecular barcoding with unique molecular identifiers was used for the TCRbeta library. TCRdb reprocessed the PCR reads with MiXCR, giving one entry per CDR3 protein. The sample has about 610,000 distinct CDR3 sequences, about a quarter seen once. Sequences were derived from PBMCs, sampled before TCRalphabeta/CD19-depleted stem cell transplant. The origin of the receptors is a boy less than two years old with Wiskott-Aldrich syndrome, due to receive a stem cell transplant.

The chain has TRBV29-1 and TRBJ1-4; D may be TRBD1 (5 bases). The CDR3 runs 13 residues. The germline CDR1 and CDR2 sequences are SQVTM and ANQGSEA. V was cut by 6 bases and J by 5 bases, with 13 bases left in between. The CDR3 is CSVGGRMNEKLFF. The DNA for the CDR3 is TGCAGCGTGGGGGGACGGATGAATGAAAAACTGTTTTTT.

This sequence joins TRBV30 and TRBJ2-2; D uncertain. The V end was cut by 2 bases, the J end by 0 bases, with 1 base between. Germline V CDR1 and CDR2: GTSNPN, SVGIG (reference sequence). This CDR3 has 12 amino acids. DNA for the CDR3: TGTGCCTGGAGTCCGAACACCGGGGAGCTGTTTTTT. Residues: CAWSPNTGELFF. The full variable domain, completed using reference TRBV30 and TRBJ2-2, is SQTIHQWPATLVQPVGSPLSLECTVEGTSNPNLYWYRQAAGRGLQLLFYSVGIGQISSEVPQNLSASRPQDRQFILSSKKLLLSDSGFYLCAWSPNTGELFFGEGSRLTVL.

The CDR3 sequence is CASSTFAASSTDTQYF. The CDR3, as DNA: TGTGCCAGTAGTACCTTCGCAGCAAGCAGCACAGATACGCAGTATTTT. J is TRBJ2-3 and V is TRBV19; D not certain. The CDR3 is 16 residues long. CDR1 is LNHDA and CDR2 is SQIVND in the germline V gene (reference sequence). V was pared by 4 bases and J by 0 bases, with 14 bases between. The variable domain in full, completed from reference TRBV19 and TRBJ2-3, reads DGGITQSPKYLFRKEGQNVTLSCEQNLNHDAMYWYRQDPGQGLRLIYYSQIVNDFQKGDIAEGYSVSREKKESFPLTVTSAQKNPTAFYLCASSTFAASSTDTQYFGPGTRLTVL.

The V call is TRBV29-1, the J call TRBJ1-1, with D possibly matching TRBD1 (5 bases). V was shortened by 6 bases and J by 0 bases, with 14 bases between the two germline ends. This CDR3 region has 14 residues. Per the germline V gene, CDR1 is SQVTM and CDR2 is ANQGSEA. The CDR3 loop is CSVPGGALNTEAFF. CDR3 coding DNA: TGCAGCGTCCCGGGTGGGGCCCTGAACACTGAAGCTTTCTTT.

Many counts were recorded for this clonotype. CDR3 in DNA: TGTGCCATCAGTGAACGGGTGCGGGAGGACTATGAGCAGTTCTTC. As protein: CAISERVREDYEQFF. This chain uses TRBV10-3 with TRBJ2-1, with TRBD2 matching over 8 bases. Trimming at V came to 3 bases and at J to 8 bases, leaving 9 bases not matched to a gene. The CDR3 has 15 amino acids. Germline V CDR1 and CDR2: ENHRY, SYGVKD.

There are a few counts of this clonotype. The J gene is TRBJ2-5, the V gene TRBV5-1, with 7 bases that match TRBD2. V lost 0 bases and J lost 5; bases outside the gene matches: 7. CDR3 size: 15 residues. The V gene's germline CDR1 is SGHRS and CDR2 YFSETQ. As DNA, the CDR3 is TGCGCCAGCAGCTTGGAGGGCCGGGAGGCTGAGACCCAGTACTTC. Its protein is CASSLEGREAETQYF.

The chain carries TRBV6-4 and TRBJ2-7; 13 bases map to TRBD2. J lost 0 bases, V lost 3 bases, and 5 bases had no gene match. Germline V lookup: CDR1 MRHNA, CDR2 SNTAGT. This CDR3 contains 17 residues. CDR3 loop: CASSDRTSGSPSYEQYF. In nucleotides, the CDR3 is TGTGCCAGCAGTGATCGGACTAGCGGGAGTCCCTCCTACGAGCAGTACTTC.

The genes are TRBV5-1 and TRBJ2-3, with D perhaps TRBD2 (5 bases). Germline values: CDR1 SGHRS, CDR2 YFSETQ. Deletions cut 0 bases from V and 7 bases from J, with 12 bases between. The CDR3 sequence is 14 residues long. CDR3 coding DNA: TGCGCCAGCAGCTTGGCCGGGGATAGAAATACGCAGTATTTT. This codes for CASSLAGDRNTQYF.

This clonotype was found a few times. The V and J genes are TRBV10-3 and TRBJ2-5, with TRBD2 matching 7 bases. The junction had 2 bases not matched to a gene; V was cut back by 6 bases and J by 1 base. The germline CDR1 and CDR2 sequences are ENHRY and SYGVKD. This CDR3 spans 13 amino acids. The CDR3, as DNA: TGTGCCATCAGCAGCGGGACCCAAGAGACCCAGTACTTC. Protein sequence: CAISSGTQETQYF.

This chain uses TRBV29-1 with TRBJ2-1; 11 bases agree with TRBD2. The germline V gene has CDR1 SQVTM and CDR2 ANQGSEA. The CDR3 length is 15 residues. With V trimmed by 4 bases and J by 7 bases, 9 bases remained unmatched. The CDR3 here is CSVVQGLAVKNEQFF. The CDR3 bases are TGCAGCGTTGTCCAGGGACTAGCGGTAAAAAATGAGCAGTTCTTC.

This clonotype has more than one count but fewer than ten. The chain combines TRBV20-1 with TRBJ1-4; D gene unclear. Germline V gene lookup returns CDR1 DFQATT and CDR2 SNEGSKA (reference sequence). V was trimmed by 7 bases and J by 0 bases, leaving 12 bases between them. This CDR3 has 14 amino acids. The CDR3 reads CSGRPVPTNEKLFF. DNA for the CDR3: TGCAGTGGAAGACCAGTCCCAACTAATGAAAAACTGTTTTTT.

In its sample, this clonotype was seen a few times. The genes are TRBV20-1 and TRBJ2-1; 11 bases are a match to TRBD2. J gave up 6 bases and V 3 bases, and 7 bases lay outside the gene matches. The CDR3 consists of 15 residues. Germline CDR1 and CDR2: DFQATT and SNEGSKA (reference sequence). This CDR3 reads CSASVAGGFRNEQFF. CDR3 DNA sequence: TGCAGTGCTAGTGTAGCGGGAGGGTTTCGCAATGAGCAGTTCTTC.

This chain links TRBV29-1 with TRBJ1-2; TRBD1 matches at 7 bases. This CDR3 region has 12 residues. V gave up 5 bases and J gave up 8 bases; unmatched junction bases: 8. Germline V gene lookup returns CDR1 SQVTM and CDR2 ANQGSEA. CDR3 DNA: TGCAGCGTTCGCAGCGAGGGGGCAGGCTACACCTTC. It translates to CSVRSEGAGYTF. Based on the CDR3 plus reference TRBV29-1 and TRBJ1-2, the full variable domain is SAVISQKPSRDICQRGTSLTIQCQVDSQVTMMFWYRQQPGQSLTLIATANQGSEATYESGFVIDKFPISRPNLTFSTLTVSNMSPEDSSIYLCSVRSEGAGYTFGSGTRLTVV.

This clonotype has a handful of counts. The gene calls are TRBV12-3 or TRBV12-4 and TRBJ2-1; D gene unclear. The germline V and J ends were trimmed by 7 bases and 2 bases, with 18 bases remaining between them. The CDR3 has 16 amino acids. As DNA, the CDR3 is TGTGCCAGCACCGTCGACCGTGGGTTACCCTACAATGAGCAGTTCTTC. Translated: CASTVDRGLPYNEQFF.

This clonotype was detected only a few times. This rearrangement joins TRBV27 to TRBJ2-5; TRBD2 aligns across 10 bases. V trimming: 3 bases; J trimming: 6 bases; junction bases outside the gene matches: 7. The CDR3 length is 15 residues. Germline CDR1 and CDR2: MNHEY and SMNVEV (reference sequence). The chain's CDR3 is CASSLSGLARQTQYF. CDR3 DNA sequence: TGTGCCAGCAGTTTGTCGGGACTAGCGAGGCAGACCCAGTACTTC.

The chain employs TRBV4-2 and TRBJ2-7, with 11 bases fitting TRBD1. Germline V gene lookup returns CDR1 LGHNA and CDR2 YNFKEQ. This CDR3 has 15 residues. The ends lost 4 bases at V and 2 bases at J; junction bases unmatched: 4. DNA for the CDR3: TGTGCCAGCAGCCGAGGGACAGGGGGGACCTACGAGCAGTACTTC. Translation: CASSRGTGGTYEQYF.

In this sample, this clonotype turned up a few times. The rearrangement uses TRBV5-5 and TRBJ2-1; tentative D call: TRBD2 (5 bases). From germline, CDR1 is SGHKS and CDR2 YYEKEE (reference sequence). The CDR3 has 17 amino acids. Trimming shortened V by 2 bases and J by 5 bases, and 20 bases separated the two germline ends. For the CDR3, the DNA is TGTGCCAGCAGCTTTCAAATATTAGCGAGTGGTAACAATGAGCAGTTCTTC. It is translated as CASSFQILASGNNEQFF.

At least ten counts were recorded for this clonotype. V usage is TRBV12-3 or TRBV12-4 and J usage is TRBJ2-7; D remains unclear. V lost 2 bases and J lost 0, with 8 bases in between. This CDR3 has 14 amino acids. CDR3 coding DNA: TGTGCCAGCAGTTTAATGGGGTCCTCCTACGAGCAGTACTTC. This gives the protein CASSLMGSSYEQYF.

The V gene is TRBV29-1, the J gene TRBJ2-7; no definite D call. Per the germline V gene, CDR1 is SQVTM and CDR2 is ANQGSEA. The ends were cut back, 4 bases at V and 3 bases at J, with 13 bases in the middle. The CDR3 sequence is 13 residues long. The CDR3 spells CSVALKAGYEQYF. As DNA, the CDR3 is TGCAGCGTTGCCCTAAAAGCAGGCTACGAGCAGTACTTC.

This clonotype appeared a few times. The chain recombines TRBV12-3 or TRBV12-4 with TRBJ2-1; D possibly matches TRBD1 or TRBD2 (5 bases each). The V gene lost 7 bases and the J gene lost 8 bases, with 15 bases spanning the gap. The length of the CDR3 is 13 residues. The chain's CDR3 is CASIDRGAYEQFF. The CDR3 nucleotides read TGTGCCAGCATCGATAGAGGGGCGTATGAGCAGTTCTTC.

CDR3 DNA: TGCAGTGCCAACCTTGATAGGAGCCGTGAAAAACTGTTTTTT. Protein: CSANLDRSREKLFF. The chain recombines TRBV20-1 with TRBJ1-4, with D unresolved. CDR1 and CDR2 (germline): DFQATT, SNEGSKA (reference sequence). V gave up 6 bases and J gave up 7 bases, with 18 bases separating them. The CDR3 is 14 amino acids.

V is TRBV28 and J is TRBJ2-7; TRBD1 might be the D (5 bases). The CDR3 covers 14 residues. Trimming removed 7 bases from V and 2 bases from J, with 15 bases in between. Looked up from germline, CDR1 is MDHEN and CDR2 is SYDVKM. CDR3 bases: TGTGCCAGCACATCAATGGCAGGGACCTACGAGCAGTACTTC. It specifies CASTSMAGTYEQYF.

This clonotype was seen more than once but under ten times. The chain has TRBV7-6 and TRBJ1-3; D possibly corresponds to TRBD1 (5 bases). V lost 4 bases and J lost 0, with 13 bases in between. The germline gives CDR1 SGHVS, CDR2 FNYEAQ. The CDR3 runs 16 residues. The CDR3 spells CASSSRGHSSGNTIYF. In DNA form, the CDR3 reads TGTGCCAGCAGCTCGCGAGGACACAGCTCTGGAAACACCATATATTTT. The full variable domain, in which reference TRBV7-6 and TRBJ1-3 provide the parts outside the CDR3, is GAGVSQSPRYKVTKRGQDVALRCDPISGHVSLYWYRQALGQGPEFLTYFNYEAQQDKSGLPNDRFSAERPEGSISTLTIQRTEQRDSAMYRCASSSRGHSSGNTIYFGEGSWLTVV.